Shown below are 30 T cell receptor beta chains from a single sample sequenced in a study of T cell changes during pregnancy in multiple sclerosis. The protocol was immunoSEQ multiplex PCR, while the TCRdb copy is restricted to in-frame clones and leaves out a portion. Of under 70,000 clones listed, 90% to 95% are singletons. Sequenced material: peripheral blood, taken in the third trimester of pregnancy. The receptors stem from a female donor in good health, enrolled as a control in a pregnancy study.

This chain uses TRBV7-8 with TRBJ1-2; D may be TRBD1 (6 bases). The V end lost 5 bases, the J end lost 4 bases, and 20 bases lay between the germline ends. This CDR3 contains 16 residues. Germline lookup yields CDR1 SGHVS and CDR2 FQNEAQ. The CDR3, as DNA: TGTGCCAGCAGCAGAAATTCCGGGACATTCCCCTATGGCTACACCTTC. It yields the protein CASSRNSGTFPYGYTF.

The genes are TRBV6-1 and TRBJ2-7, with TRBD2 as a possible D gene (5 bases). V lost 6 bases and J 3 bases, leaving 18 bases between the germline ends. Germline CDR1 reads MNHNS; CDR2 reads SASEGT. The CDR3 length is 15 residues. CDR3 region: CASSPQSGPDYEQYF. As DNA, the CDR3 is TGTGCCAGCAGCCCCCAGAGCGGACCGGACTACGAGCAGTACTTC.

The chain carries TRBV6-1 and TRBJ2-5; 12 bases are shared with TRBD2. Germline V gives CDR1 MNHNS, CDR2 SASEGT. The CDR3 is 18 residues long. V shed 1 base, J shed 4 bases, and the junction held 10 bases outside the gene matches. The CDR3 here is CASSEVASGGASGETQYF. The CDR3 DNA follows: TGTGCCAGCAGTGAAGTGGCTAGCGGGGGGGCTTCTGGAGAGACCCAGTACTTC.

The CDR3 DNA reads as TGTGCCTGGAGCGTGCAGGGAAATCAGCCCCAGCATTTT. Its protein product is CAWSVQGNQPQHF. The chain employs TRBV30 and TRBJ1-5; D is possibly TRBD1 (5 bases). CDR1 and CDR2 from the germline V gene are GTSNPN and SVGIG (reference sequence). V was pared by 3 bases and J by 4 bases, with 10 bases between. The CDR3 totals 13 residues. Based on the CDR3 plus reference TRBV30 and TRBJ1-5, the full variable domain is SQTIHQWPATLVQPVGSPLSLECTVEGTSNPNLYWYRQAAGRGLQLLFYSVGIGQISSEVPQNLSASRPQDRQFILSSKKLLLSDSGFYLCAWSVQGNQPQHFGDGTRLSIL.

J is TRBJ2-7 and V is TRBV2, with D uncertain. There are 11 residues in the CDR3. V was shortened by 6 bases and J by 4 bases, with 7 bases between the two germline ends. The germline CDR1 and CDR2 sequences are SNHLY and FYNNEI. The CDR3 spells CASSLVYEQYF. Here the CDR3 DNA reads TGTGCCAGCAGCCTAGTATACGAGCAGTACTTC.

The V gene is TRBV28, the J gene TRBJ2-7; D is unresolved. From germline, CDR1 is MDHEN and CDR2 SYDVKM. V was shortened by 1 base and J by 8 bases, with 15 bases between the two germline ends. The CDR3 extends over 14 amino acids. This chain's CDR3 is CASSLSQTVFQQYF. For the CDR3, the DNA is TGTGCCAGCAGTTTATCACAGACGGTTTTTCAGCAGTACTTC.

The CDR3 protein is CASSFRVNEKLFF. The CDR3 nucleotides are TGTGCCAGCAGTTTCAGGGTTAATGAAAAACTGTTTTTT. The chain employs TRBV27 and TRBJ1-4, with D possibly matching TRBD1 (5 bases). The CDR3 consists of 13 residues. V was clipped by 3 bases and J by 4 bases, with 6 bases between them. Germline CDR1 and CDR2: MNHEY and SMNVEV (reference sequence).

The V gene is TRBV6-1, the J gene TRBJ2-7; possibly TRBD1 for D (6 bases). The V gene lost 7 bases and the J gene lost 2 bases, with 15 bases spanning the gap. This CDR3 is 14 amino acids long. The germline CDR1 and CDR2 sequences are MNHNS and SASEGT. CDR3 amino acids: CASNPTGGTYEQYF. CDR3 DNA: TGTGCCAGCAACCCGACAGGCGGAACCTACGAGCAGTACTTC.

The CDR3 DNA reads as TGCGCCAGCAGTACAGGGTTGAACACTGAAGCTTTCTTT. Translated, it gives CASSTGLNTEAFF. The chain employs TRBV10-1 and TRBJ1-1; TRBD1 might be the D (6 bases). Germline V gene lookup returns CDR1 WNHNN and CDR2 SYGVQD (reference sequence). Between the trimmed V and J ends, which lost 5 bases and 0 bases, there was a span of 7 bases. This CDR3 spans 13 amino acids.

This chain connects TRBV27 to TRBJ2-5, with D hard to call. The CDR3 is 13 amino acids. The V end lost 0 bases, the J end lost 4 bases, and 6 bases lay between the germline ends. Germline CDR1 MNHEY, CDR2 SMNVEV (reference sequence). CDR3 in DNA: TGTGCCAGCAGTTTATCGTTGAGAGAGACCCAGTACTTC. Translation: CASSLSLRETQYF.

The chain joins TRBV19 to TRBJ1-2, with 7 bases identical to TRBD1. V dropped 5 bases and J dropped 8; count of bases not matched to a gene: 11. This CDR3 contains 14 residues. The germline V gene encodes CDR1 LNHDA and CDR2 SQIVND (reference sequence). CDR3 in amino acids: CASSPGTVAGGYTF. CDR3 sequence (DNA): TGTGCCAGTAGTCCAGGGACAGTCGCGGGGGGCTACACCTTC.

This chain links TRBV7-9 with TRBJ1-4, with a weak D call TRBD1 (5 bases). This CDR3 region has 18 residues. With 3 bases removed from V and 8 bases from J, the gap between germline ends came to 25 bases. Germline V CDR1 and CDR2: SEHNR, FQNEAQ (reference sequence). CDR3 bases: TGTGCCAGCAGCTTTGGGCCCGGGCAGGGCCCATACCGGGAAAAACTGTTTTTT. Translation gives CASSFGPGQGPYREKLFF.

The chain recombines TRBV5-1 with TRBJ1-2; tentative D call: TRBD1 (5 bases). The CDR3 runs 14 residues. V lost 3 bases and J lost 5, with 14 bases in between. Germline-derived CDR1 and CDR2 are SGHRS and YFSETQ. The CDR3: CASSSRPGSYGYTF. The CDR3 region has the DNA TGCGCCAGCAGCTCGAGACCAGGGTCGTATGGCTACACCTTC.

The chain couples TRBV29-1 to TRBJ2-5; tentatively, D is TRBD1 (7 bases). This CDR3 has 12 amino acids. Germline CDR1 and CDR2: SQVTM and ANQGSEA. The ends were cut back, 4 bases at V and 3 bases at J, with 9 bases in the middle. CDR3 in DNA: TGCAGCGTTGGCGGGACAGAAGAGACCCAGTACTTC. Its protein is CSVGGTEETQYF.

This clone has a count of ten or more. The chain joins TRBV29-1 to TRBJ2-7; D perhaps matches TRBD2 (6 bases). This CDR3 spans 12 amino acids. Looked up from germline, CDR1 is SQVTM and CDR2 is ANQGSEA. Trimming shortened V by 7 bases and J by 6 bases, and 16 bases separated the two germline ends. CDR3 bases: TGCAGCGCCCGGGACTGGGCGTTCGAGCAGTACTTC. Encoded protein: CSARDWAFEQYF.

J is TRBJ1-1 and V is TRBV10-3, with TRBD1 matching 8 bases. The CDR3 has 16 amino acids. Germline V gene lookup returns CDR1 ENHRY and CDR2 SYGVKD. The V and J ends lost 0 bases and 1 base, in that order; junction bases with no gene match: 4. The CDR3 protein is CAISESPGGGNTEAFF. The CDR3 bases are TGTGCCATCAGTGAGTCTCCAGGGGGCGGGAACACTGAAGCTTTCTTT.

This chain connects TRBV18 to TRBJ2-2; possible D gene TRBD2, 7 bases. Germline values: CDR1 KGHSH, CDR2 LQKENI. Trimming took off 0 bases at V and 3 bases at J, with 11 bases between the two ends. The CDR3 spans 16 residues. CDR3 sequence reads: CASSPPGGQYTGELFF. In nucleotides, the CDR3 is TGTGCCAGCTCACCACCGGGGGGGCAATACACCGGGGAGCTGTTTTTT.

The gene calls are TRBV7-9 and TRBJ1-2; D might be TRBD1 (5 bases). Germline-derived CDR1 and CDR2 are SEHNR and FQNEAQ (reference sequence). Trimming took 6 bases from V and 4 from J, leaving 9 bases between them. CDR3 length: 12 amino acids. CDR3 sequence reads: CASRRDVYGYTF. DNA for the CDR3: TGTGCCAGCAGGCGGGACGTCTATGGCTACACCTTC.

The genes are TRBV27 and TRBJ1-5; tentative D call: TRBD1 (5 bases). Germline V gene lookup returns CDR1 MNHEY and CDR2 SMNVEV (reference sequence). The V end was cut by 11 bases, the J end by 5 bases, with 22 bases between. The CDR3 extends over 15 amino acids. DNA for the CDR3: TGTGCCGCTGGCCCAGTGCCCGGCAGGGATCAGCCCCAGCATTTT. This encodes CAAGPVPGRDQPQHF.

V and J are TRBV5-1 and TRBJ2-3, with D perhaps TRBD2 (6 bases). Trimming took off 0 bases at V and 1 base at J, with 9 bases between the two ends. CDR3 length equals 15 residues. Germline lookup yields CDR1 SGHRS and CDR2 YFSETQ. The CDR3 sequence is CASSLGGGGTDTQYF. DNA for the CDR3: TGCGCCAGCAGCTTGGGTGGAGGGGGCACAGATACGCAGTATTTT.

In the case of this clone: At one boundary the junction diverges from the germline segment, which might be a read error. The V call is TRBV7-7, the J call TRBJ2-2; the match to TRBD1 covers 11 bases. This CDR3 is 14 amino acids long. From germline, CDR1 is SSHAT and CDR2 FNYEAQ (reference sequence). The CDR3 loop reads CASSRDRGIGELFF. The CDR3 DNA sequence: TGTGCTAGCAGCCGGGACAGGGGGATCGGGGAGCTGTTTTTT. Full variable domain (outside the CDR3, taken from reference TRBV7-7 and TRBJ2-2): GAGVSQSPRYKVTKRGQDVTLRCDPISSHATLYWYQQALGQGPEFLTYFNYEAQPDKSGLPSDRFSAERPEGSISTLTIQRTEQRDSAMYRCASSRDRGIGELFFGEGSRLTVL.

This clone was found once. This chain joins TRBV7-8 and TRBJ2-5, with D uncertain. The CDR3 covers 14 residues. Trimming removed 5 bases at V and 1 base at J, with 11 bases between. From germline, CDR1 is SGHVS and CDR2 FQNEAQ. CDR3 loop: CASSPSRFQETQYF. CDR3 nucleotides: TGTGCCAGCAGCCCGTCACGGTTCCAAGAGACCCAGTACTTC.

The chain uses TRBV7-6 and TRBJ2-5; D possibly corresponds to TRBD2 (7 bases). The CDR3 consists of 14 residues. Germline V gene data show CDR1 as SGHVS and CDR2 as FNYEAQ. Trimming shortened V by 2 bases and J by 5 bases, and 12 bases separated the two germline ends. The CDR3: CASSLSGGQETQYF. The CDR3 DNA reads TGTGCCAGCAGCTTATCCGGGGGGCAGGAGACCCAGTACTTC.

The V and J genes are TRBV7-9 and TRBJ2-7, with 7 bases matching TRBD2. The CDR3 length is 15 residues. Germline loops: CDR1 SEHNR, CDR2 FQNEAQ (reference sequence). Trimming removed 5 bases from V and 3 bases from J; junction bases left unmatched: 10. The CDR3 nucleotides are TGTGCCAGCAGCGTTATGCGGGGGTCGGACTACGAGCAGTACTTC. The encoded protein is CASSVMRGSDYEQYF.

This chain connects TRBV14 to TRBJ2-7; perhaps TRBD2 as D (7 bases). Between the trimmed V and J ends, which lost 0 bases and 3 bases, there was a span of 21 bases. The CDR3 length is 18 residues. Germline loops: CDR1 SGHDN, CDR2 FVKESK. CDR3 region: CASSQDGGGTQAYYEQYF. CDR3 sequence (DNA): TGTGCCAGCAGCCAAGATGGGGGGGGGACACAGGCCTACTACGAGCAGTACTTC.

This chain connects TRBV5-3 to TRBJ1-5; D uncertain. TRBV5-3 is treated as an ORF (open reading frame) with a function not yet certain. There are 18 residues in the CDR3. The ends were cut back, 0 bases at V and 0 bases at J, with 16 bases in the middle. CDR3 sequence: CARSLEQISPNSNQPQHF. DNA for the CDR3: TGTGCCAGAAGCTTGGAACAGATTTCGCCTAATAGCAATCAGCCCCAGCATTTT.

This chain uses TRBV5-4 with TRBJ2-7; D is possibly TRBD2 (6 bases). CDR1 and CDR2 (germline): SGHNT, YYREEE (reference sequence). Trimming took off 0 bases at V and 6 bases at J, with 13 bases between the two ends. This CDR3 is 14 amino acids long. CDR3 amino acids: CASSLGSGEVEQYF. The CDR3 DNA is TGTGCCAGCAGCTTGGGATCGGGAGAGGTCGAGCAGTACTTC.

This clone came up once. The rearrangement joins TRBV7-6 to TRBJ2-7; 9 bases match TRBD1. CDR3 length: 13 amino acids. Germline V gives CDR1 SGHVS, CDR2 FNYEAQ. Trimming took 5 bases from V and 7 from J; bases not matched to a gene: 6. The CDR3 reads CASSEDRGFEQYF. The DNA of the CDR3 is TGTGCCAGCAGCGAAGACAGGGGGTTTGAGCAGTACTTC.

The chain carries TRBV5-6 and TRBJ1-2; 8 bases match TRBD1. CDR1 and CDR2 from the germline V gene are SGHDT and YYEEEE. Trimming removed 5 bases from V and 7 bases from J; junction bases left unmatched: 10. The CDR3 has 14 amino acids. CDR3 nucleotides: TGTGCCAGCAGTTATACAGGGGGAAGAGGTGGCTACACCTTC. Its protein is CASSYTGGRGGYTF.

V is TRBV15 and J is TRBJ2-3; TRBD2 matches 8 bases. Trimming cost V 7 bases and J 2 bases; bases outside gene matches: 5. Germline CDR1 LNHNV, CDR2 YYDKDF (reference sequence). This CDR3 region has 14 residues. The DNA of the CDR3 is TGTGCCACCAAAGAGGGACTAGTCACAGATACGCAGTATTTT. Protein: CATKEGLVTDTQYF.